These 22 T cell receptor beta chains originate from one sample sequenced in a study of blood T cell repertoires in COVID-19. Some clones are missing from TCRdb's copy, which holds only in-frame ones; the method was immunoSEQ multiplex PCR. The data show 650,000 to 800,000 clones, with approximately 90% seen just once and over 0.2% held by the top ten. Material for sequencing was peripheral blood. Receptors were obtained from a woman between 18 and 30 years old with acute or convalescent COVID-19.

A single count supports this clone. The chain links TRBV5-6 to TRBJ2-7; the match to TRBD1 covers 11 bases. Germline CDR1 reads SGHDT; CDR2 reads YYEEEE. V was clipped by 4 bases and J by 5 bases; unmatched bases: 11. CDR3 length: 16 residues. CDR3 residues: CASSTRTGGAGHEQYF. CDR3 sequence (DNA): TGTGCCAGCAGCACACGGACAGGGGGCGCTGGCCACGAGCAGTACTTC. Supplemented by reference TRBV5-6 and TRBJ2-7, the full variable domain reads DAGVTQSPTHLIKTRGQQVTLRCSPKSGHDTVSWYQQALGQGPQFIFQYYEEEERQRGNFPDRFSGHQFPNYSSELNVNALLLGDSALYLCASSTRTGGAGHEQYFGPGTRLTVT.

V gene TRBV30 combines with J gene TRBJ1-1; no definite D call. CDR3 length: 14 residues. The germline V gene encodes CDR1 GTSNPN and CDR2 SVGIG (reference sequence). V gave up 5 bases and J gave up 6 bases, with 19 bases separating them. In DNA, the CDR3 is TGTGCCTGGTCCCTGCGGGGAATCACCCCTGAAGCTTTCTTT. Amino acids: CAWSLRGITPEAFF.

The genes are TRBV5-1 and TRBJ2-7, with a possible D match to TRBD2 (5 bases). V lost 0 bases to trimming and J lost 1 base, with 11 bases between them. The germline gives CDR1 SGHRS, CDR2 YFSETQ. This CDR3 spans 15 amino acids. The CDR3 DNA is TGCGCCAGCAGCTTGGGAGGCGGGCCGTCCTACGAGCAGTACTTC. Its translation: CASSLGGGPSYEQYF.

The chain carries TRBV4-3 and TRBJ1-2; D ambiguous. CDR3 length equals 17 residues. Germline CDR1 LGHNA, CDR2 YSLEER. The ends were cut back, 0 bases at V and 7 bases at J, with 21 bases in the middle. CDR3 DNA sequence: TGCGCCAGCAGCCAAGATTTAGGGTTGGGAGGGCTTACTGGCTACACCTTC. This sequence encodes CASSQDLGLGGLTGYTF.

The J gene is TRBJ2-1, the V gene TRBV7-3, with D possibly matching TRBD2 (5 bases). With 3 bases removed from V and 0 bases from J, the gap between germline ends came to 15 bases. The CDR3 has 17 residues. CDR1 is SGHTA, CDR2 FQGTGA, per germline. CDR3 region: CASSFSGGSSSYNEQFF. The CDR3 DNA reads TGTGCCAGCAGCTTCTCCGGAGGATCCAGCTCCTACAATGAGCAGTTCTTC.

This chain uses TRBV27 with TRBJ1-1; D is perhaps TRBD1 (5 bases). From germline, CDR1 is MNHEY and CDR2 SMNVEV (reference sequence). The CDR3 loop spans 13 amino acids. Trimming stripped 2 bases from V and 10 bases from J, with 14 bases between. CDR3 sequence reads: CASSLGAGLGAFF. CDR3 DNA: TGTGCCAGCAGTTTAGGTGCAGGGCTGGGAGCTTTCTTT.

The V call is TRBV30, the J call TRBJ1-6; D is unclear. This CDR3 has 14 amino acids. CDR1 is GTSNPN, CDR2 SVGIG, per germline (reference sequence). V was clipped by 3 bases and J by 6 bases, with 12 bases between them. CDR3 sequence: CAWRAPGPNSPLHF. The CDR3 DNA is TGTGCCTGGAGGGCCCCAGGTCCTAATTCACCCCTCCACTTT.

The chain is built from TRBV11-2 and TRBJ1-5; TRBD1 matches at 7 bases. The CDR3 is made up of 18 amino acids. Germline V gives CDR1 SGHAT, CDR2 FQNNGV. The ends lost 5 bases at V and 0 bases at J; junction bases unmatched: 13. CDR3 protein: CASSPGVGQPNSNQPQHF. The CDR3 DNA follows: TGTGCCAGCAGCCCGGGGGTGGGACAGCCAAATAGCAATCAGCCCCAGCATTTT.

The chain combines TRBV6-2 or TRBV6-3 with TRBJ2-3, with a weak D call TRBD2 (5 bases). Trimming took 2 bases from V and 2 from J, leaving 14 bases between them. CDR1 MNHEY and CDR2 SVGEGT come from the germline V gene. This CDR3 has 16 amino acids. The CDR3 DNA reads TGTGCCAGCAGTTACGGTTGGCGGAGGCCCACAGATACGCAGTATTTT. Residues: CASSYGWRRPTDTQYF.

The genes are TRBV5-6 and TRBJ1-5; D gene unclear. Germline CDR1 is SGHDT and CDR2 is YYEEEE. The CDR3 totals 15 residues. The V and J ends lost 4 bases and 3 bases respectively, with 14 bases between them. CDR3 in amino acids: CASSRAGWVNQPQHF. In DNA, the CDR3 is TGTGCCAGCAGCCGTGCGGGGTGGGTCAATCAGCCCCAGCATTTT.

V gene TRBV11-3 combines with J gene TRBJ2-3, with 7 nucleotides matching TRBD2. Germline CDR1 is SGHNT and CDR2 is YENEEA. Trimming cost V 3 bases and J 11 bases; bases outside gene matches: 11. There are 14 residues in the CDR3. The CDR3 here is CASSLGAGSPRQYF. The CDR3, as DNA: TGTGCCAGCAGCTTGGGAGCGGGGTCCCCTCGGCAGTATTTT.

The genes are TRBV18 and TRBJ1-2; D is undetermined. Germline-derived CDR1 and CDR2 are KGHSH and LQKENI. Trimming left V 3 bases short and J 3 bases short, with 14 bases between. This CDR3 is built from 15 residues. CDR3 in DNA: TGTGCCAGCTCACCCGGCGACCTAGGTTACTATGGCTACACCTTC. Translating it yields CASSPGDLGYYGYTF. Supplemented by reference TRBV18 and TRBJ1-2, the full variable domain reads NAGVMQNPRHLVRRRGQEARLRCSPMKGHSHVYWYRQLPEEGLKFMVYLQKENIIDESGMPKERFSAEFPKEGPSILRIQQVVRGDSAAYFCASSPGDLGYYGYTFGSGTRLTVV.

This rearrangement joins TRBV11-2 to TRBJ2-3; 12 positions match TRBD2. Trimming took 7 bases from V and 1 from J; bases not matched to a gene: 12. CDR1 SGHAT and CDR2 FQNNGV come from the germline V gene. This CDR3 has 18 amino acids. The CDR3 DNA reads TGTGCCAGCAACGATCCCCCGACTAGCGGGGGAGGCACAGATACGCAGTATTTT. It encodes CASNDPPTSGGGTDTQYF.

This sequence joins TRBV25-1 and TRBJ2-7, with 11 bases lining up with TRBD1. Germline loops: CDR1 MGHDK, CDR2 SYGVNS. Unmatched junction bases numbered 6, after V lost 0 bases and J lost 5 bases. The CDR3 is 16 residues long. CDR3 bases: TGTGCCAGCAGTGAATACAGGACAGGGGGCAAGGACGAGCAGTACTTC. This codes for CASSEYRTGGKDEQYF.

V gene TRBV5-1 combines with J gene TRBJ2-2; D not certain. This CDR3 region has 17 residues. The V end lost 3 bases, the J end lost 9 bases, and 24 bases lay between the germline ends. The germline gives CDR1 SGHRS, CDR2 YFSETQ. Here the CDR3 reads CASSSRFQTRNVRELFF. The DNA for the CDR3 is TGCGCCAGCAGCTCGAGGTTCCAGACGCGTAACGTCAGGGAGCTGTTTTTT. Looking up the rest from reference TRBV5-1 and TRBJ2-2 gives the full variable domain: KAGVTQTPRYLIKTRGQQVTLSCSPISGHRSVSWYQQTPGQGLQFLFEYFSETQRNKGNFPGRFSGRQFSNSRSEMNVSTLELGDSALYLCASSSRFQTRNVRELFFGEGSRLTVL.

About this clone itself: This CDR3 is also generated by other DNA sequences in the sample. The genes are TRBV10-3 and TRBJ2-7; D gene ambiguous. The V end was cut by 2 bases, the J end by 1 base, with 3 bases between. The CDR3 has 12 amino acids. The germline CDR1 and CDR2 sequences are ENHRY and SYGVKD. The CDR3 sequence: CAISEESYEQYF. The CDR3 DNA sequence: TGTGCCATCAGTGAGGAGTCCTACGAGCAGTACTTC.

The rearrangement links TRBV29-1 to TRBJ1-1; maybe TRBD1 (5 bases). V was cut by 6 bases and J by 0 bases, with 8 bases left in between. This CDR3 comprises 12 residues. Germline CDR1 reads SQVTM; CDR2 reads ANQGSEA. CDR3 protein: CSVSGMNTEAFF. The DNA for the CDR3 is TGCAGCGTCTCAGGGATGAACACTGAAGCTTTCTTT.

The chain has TRBV12-3 or TRBV12-4 and TRBJ1-2, with D perhaps TRBD1 (5 bases). The V and J ends lost 7 bases and 3 bases respectively, with 12 bases between them. The CDR3 is 13 residues long. CDR3 in amino acids: CASTFGGYYGYTF. As DNA, the CDR3 is TGTGCCAGCACTTTCGGGGGTTACTATGGCTACACCTTC.

The chain uses TRBV19 and TRBJ1-5; tentative D call: TRBD1 (5 bases). Germline V CDR1 and CDR2: LNHDA, SQIVND (reference sequence). Trimming took 6 bases from V and 5 from J, leaving 8 bases between them. The length of the CDR3 is 12 residues. CDR3 nucleotide sequence: TGTGCCAGTAGGGGACTGGATCAGCCCCAGCATTTT. Protein product: CASRGLDQPQHF.

The chain carries TRBV28 and TRBJ2-7, with TRBD2 matching over 7 bases. The CDR3 loop spans 14 amino acids. CDR1 MDHEN and CDR2 SYDVKM come from the germline V gene. V dropped 8 bases and J dropped 7; count of bases not matched to a gene: 14. The CDR3 loop reads CASSHPTGGREQYF. CDR3 coding DNA: TGTGCCAGCTCCCATCCGACGGGGGGTAGGGAGCAGTACTTC.

This chain connects TRBV12-5 to TRBJ2-1; D may be TRBD1 (8 bases). Trimming took off 0 bases at V and 10 bases at J, with 13 bases between the two ends. The CDR3 contains 14 residues. CDR1 LGHNT and CDR2 FRNRAP come from the germline V gene. CDR3 DNA: TGTGCTAGTGGTTTGGTCGACAGGGGAGGGGAGCAGTTCTTC. This gives the protein CASGLVDRGGEQFF.

In DNA, the CDR3 is TGCGCCAGCAGCTTGGACGGGAATAATGAAAAACTGTTTTTT. It specifies CASSLDGNNEKLFF. J is TRBJ1-4 and V is TRBV5-1; D not resolved. Looked up from germline, CDR1 is SGHRS and CDR2 is YFSETQ. The CDR3 consists of 14 residues. V lost 0 bases and J lost 4, with 7 bases in between.